The 32 T cell receptor beta chains presented below share a single source sample, sequenced in a study of siplizumab effects on memory and regulatory T cells. TCRdb's copy holds only in-frame clones and misses some; the assay was immunoSEQ multiplex PCR. Among 100,000 or so clones listed, around 92% were seen once. Sequenced input: CD4+ T cells sorted from blood. The source is a human donor in good health.

The chain has TRBV7-2 and TRBJ1-6; no clear D gene. V was clipped by 3 bases and J by 3 bases, with 3 bases between them. The CDR3 is made up of 13 amino acids. Germline CDR1 is SGHTA and CDR2 is FQGNSA. CDR3 sequence reads: CASSLDYNSPLHF. Here the CDR3 DNA reads TGTGCCAGCAGCTTGGACTATAATTCACCCCTCCACTTT.

The chain uses TRBV30 and TRBJ2-5; a weak D match, TRBD1 (5 bases). V was pared by 1 base and J by 3 bases, with 9 bases between. The CDR3 loop spans 13 amino acids. Germline V gene lookup returns CDR1 GTSNPN and CDR2 SVGIG (reference sequence). In nucleotides, the CDR3 is TGTGCCTGGAGTGACCTGACAGAAGAGACCCAGTACTTC. Translation: CAWSDLTEETQYF.

V is TRBV9 and J is TRBJ2-3; 7 bases agree with TRBD2. There are 17 residues in the CDR3. Trimming at V came to 4 bases and at J to 2 bases, leaving 13 bases not matched to a gene. CDR1 and CDR2 (germline): SGDLS, YYNGEE. Here the CDR3 DNA reads TGTGCCAGCAGCTCACGAGGAACTAGCGCGATCACAGATACGCAGTATTTT. It specifies CASSSRGTSAITDTQYF.

The V call is TRBV29-1, the J call TRBJ2-3, with 12 bases matching TRBD2. The CDR3 length is 14 residues. Germline V gene lookup returns CDR1 SQVTM and CDR2 ANQGSEA. V trimming: 6 bases; J trimming: 6 bases; junction bases outside the gene matches: 7. The CDR3 sequence: CSVQRTSGVDTQYF. DNA for the CDR3: TGCAGCGTCCAACGGACTAGCGGGGTGGATACGCAGTATTTT.

This clone was detected only once. The chain links TRBV7-6 to TRBJ1-3, with 7 bases matching TRBD1. J was trimmed by 2 bases and V by 1 base; bases with no gene match: 2. The CDR3 length is 15 residues. Germline V gene sequence: CDR1 SGHVS, CDR2 FNYEAQ. The CDR3 DNA is TGTGCCAGCAGCTTAGTACAGGGGACTGGAAACACCATATATTTT. Protein: CASSLVQGTGNTIYF. Full variable domain (rest looked up from reference TRBV7-6 and TRBJ1-3): GAGVSQSPRYKVTKRGQDVALRCDPISGHVSLYWYRQALGQGPEFLTYFNYEAQQDKSGLPNDRFSAERPEGSISTLTIQRTEQRDSAMYRCASSLVQGTGNTIYFGEGSWLTVV.

The chain is built from TRBV10-3 and TRBJ1-1, with D unresolved. V was clipped by 4 bases and J by 0 bases, with 12 bases between them. Germline lookup yields CDR1 ENHRY and CDR2 SYGVKD. There are 15 residues in the CDR3. CDR3 sequence reads: CAISVGQDLNTEAFF. In DNA, the CDR3 is TGTGCCATCAGTGTCGGGCAGGACTTGAACACTGAAGCTTTCTTT.

The rearrangement uses TRBV19 and TRBJ1-1; the D is unclear. Germline V CDR1 and CDR2: LNHDA, SQIVND (reference sequence). Deletions cut 4 bases from V and 6 bases from J, with 18 bases between. This CDR3 is built from 15 residues. The CDR3 reads CASSRPRAPTAEAFF. As DNA, the CDR3 is TGTGCCAGTAGTAGGCCCCGGGCCCCAACGGCTGAAGCTTTCTTT.

Written as DNA, the CDR3 is TGTGTCAGAAGCTCATGCGCGGGGACTACGTATGAGCAGTACTTC. This gives the protein CVRSSCAGTTYEQYF. The chain links TRBV7-5 to TRBJ2-7; the D call in the table, TRBD2, was not verified against the DNA. TRBV7-5 is a known pseudogene. This CDR3 is 15 amino acids long.

The chain is built from TRBV5-6 and TRBJ1-4; D uncertain. This CDR3 has 14 residues. CDR1 and CDR2 from the germline V gene are SGHDT and YYEEEE. Trimming left V 2 bases short and J 8 bases short, with 13 bases between. Written as DNA, the CDR3 is TGTGCCAGCAGCTTATCCAGAAAGGCGGAAAAACTGTTTTTT. It specifies CASSLSRKAEKLFF.

This clone came up once. V is TRBV10-3 and J is TRBJ2-2; possible D gene TRBD2, 5 bases. CDR3 length equals 12 residues. V was trimmed by 8 bases and J by 7 bases, leaving 11 bases between them. The germline gives CDR1 ENHRY, CDR2 SYGVKD. The CDR3 loop is CAIGGNSGELFF. The CDR3 nucleotides read TGTGCCATCGGAGGAAATAGCGGGGAGCTGTTTTTT.

The chain uses TRBV7-9 and TRBJ1-2; D ambiguous. This CDR3 region has 12 residues. V lost 8 bases and J 3 bases, leaving 10 bases between the germline ends. Looked up from germline, CDR1 is SEHNR and CDR2 is FQNEAQ (reference sequence). The CDR3 bases are TGTGCCAGCCAAGGTGGAGACTATGGCTACACCTTC. Its translation is CASQGGDYGYTF.

The rearrangement joins TRBV7-2 to TRBJ2-7; D unclear. V was clipped by 5 bases and J by 7 bases, with 15 bases between them. This CDR3 spans 13 amino acids. CDR1 is SGHTA, CDR2 FQGNSA, per germline. The CDR3 sequence: CASSPARLFEQYF. The CDR3 DNA reads as TGTGCCAGCAGCCCAGCCAGGCTGTTTGAGCAGTACTTC.

The chain joins TRBV13 to TRBJ1-3; D gene uncertain. This CDR3 is 15 amino acids long. Germline V gene sequence: CDR1 PRHDT, CDR2 FYEKMQ (reference sequence). Trimming cost V 5 bases and J 3 bases, with 14 bases left between them. The CDR3 DNA sequence: TGTGCCAGCAGCCTTAGCCAAGAGGGTGGAAACACCATATATTTT. Its protein is CASSLSQEGGNTIYF.

This chain links TRBV2 with TRBJ2-1; 9 nucleotides match TRBD2. Germline V lookup: CDR1 SNHLY, CDR2 FYNNEI. CDR3 length: 18 residues. V was clipped by 7 bases and J by 4 bases; unmatched bases: 17. The CDR3 DNA is TGTGCCAGCAACGGGGAAGCGCGAGCGGGGGGACCGTACAATGAGCAGTTCTTC. Its protein is CASNGEARAGGPYNEQFF.

The chain couples TRBV7-9 to TRBJ2-7; 8 bases agree with TRBD2. The CDR3 has 18 amino acids. CDR1 and CDR2 (germline): SEHNR, FQNEAQ (reference sequence). V shed 2 bases and J 0 bases; nucleotides not matched to a gene: 12. This chain's CDR3 is CASSLSIGGGPNSYEQYF. CDR3 in DNA: TGTGCCAGCAGCTTAAGTATTGGCGGGGGGCCGAACTCCTACGAGCAGTACTTC.

The gene calls are TRBV9 and TRBJ2-3; tentatively, D is TRBD1 (5 bases). CDR3 length: 14 amino acids. CDR1 and CDR2 (germline): SGDLS, YYNGEE. V was shortened by 5 bases and J by 0 bases, with 10 bases between the two germline ends. DNA of the CDR3: TGTGCCAGCAGTATAGACAGAAGCACAGATACGCAGTATTTT. Translated: CASSIDRSTDTQYF.

This chain connects TRBV5-4 to TRBJ2-3, with 7 bases fitting TRBD2. The CDR3 covers 17 residues. V was pared by 0 bases and J by 1 base, with 8 bases of the junction left unmatched. Germline CDR1 reads SGHNT; CDR2 reads YYREEE (reference sequence). CDR3: CASSLGLRTRGTDTQYF. The CDR3 nucleotides are TGTGCCAGCAGCTTGGGGTTGAGGACTAGGGGCACAGATACGCAGTATTTT. The whole variable domain, remainder taken from reference TRBV5-4 and TRBJ2-3, is ETGVTQSPTHLIKTRGQQVTLRCSSQSGHNTVSWYQQALGQGPQFIFQYYREEENGRGNFPPRFSGLQFPNYSSELNVNALELDDSALYLCASSLGLRTRGTDTQYFGPGTRLTVL.

The V and J genes are TRBV7-2 and TRBJ1-2; D gene unclear. Trimming left V 2 bases short and J 7 bases short, with 2 bases between. CDR3 length: 10 amino acids. CDR1 SGHTA and CDR2 FQGNSA come from the germline V gene. In DNA, the CDR3 is TGTGCCAGCAGCTTAAGTGGCTACACCTTC. It codes for CASSLSGYTF.

V usage is TRBV29-1 and J usage is TRBJ2-3; perhaps TRBD1 as D (6 bases). Trimming left V 0 bases short and J 3 bases short, with 16 bases between. Germline assignment: CDR1 SQVTM and CDR2 ANQGSEA. CDR3 length equals 16 residues. The CDR3 spells CSVEDMAGAGTDTQYF. The CDR3 coding sequence is TGCAGCGTTGAAGATATGGCAGGGGCAGGGACAGATACGCAGTATTTT.

The V call is TRBV4-1, the J call TRBJ1-2; no reliable D call. Germline-derived CDR1 and CDR2 are MGHRA and YSYEKL. Trimming took 1 base from V and 0 from J, leaving 15 bases between them. The CDR3 contains 17 residues. The CDR3 reads CASSQGRGPRANYGYTF. The CDR3 nucleotides read TGCGCCAGCAGCCAAGGTAGAGGTCCTAGAGCTAACTATGGCTACACCTTC.

The J gene is TRBJ1-6, the V gene TRBV18; 7 nucleotides agree with TRBD1. CDR1 KGHSH and CDR2 LQKENI come from the germline V gene. The CDR3 consists of 15 residues. V shed 3 bases and J 4 bases; nucleotides not matched to a gene: 3. The CDR3 loop is CASSPGDSYNSPLHF. DNA for the CDR3: TGTGCCAGCTCACCGGGGGACAGTTATAATTCACCCCTCCACTTT.

V usage is TRBV5-4 and J usage is TRBJ2-5; TRBD2 aligns across 8 bases. This CDR3 is built from 15 residues. Trimming took 4 bases from V and 5 from J; bases not matched to a gene: 10. The germline gives CDR1 SGHNT, CDR2 YYREEE (reference sequence). CDR3 in amino acids: CASSPPPGGPETQYF. The CDR3 DNA is TGTGCCAGCAGCCCGCCCCCGGGGGGGCCCGAGACCCAGTACTTC.

V and J are TRBV6-1 and TRBJ1-4; D unclear. The V gene lost 7 bases and the J gene lost 2 bases, with 11 bases spanning the gap. The length of the CDR3 is 14 residues. Germline loops: CDR1 MNHNS, CDR2 SASEGT. CDR3 region: CASTEGWTNEKLFF. As DNA, the CDR3 is TGTGCCAGCACGGAGGGATGGACTAATGAAAAACTGTTTTTT.

This chain links TRBV19 with TRBJ2-1, with no clear D. The CDR3 is 13 residues long. V gave up 1 base and J gave up 8 bases, with 9 bases separating them. The germline V gene has CDR1 LNHDA and CDR2 SQIVND (reference sequence). CDR3 sequence (DNA): TGTGCCAGTAGTATAGGTTGGGCCTATGAGCAGTTCTTC. Translated: CASSIGWAYEQFF.

This clone was picked up a small number of times. The chain couples TRBV7-3 to TRBJ2-7; D not resolved. V shed 5 bases and J shed 2 bases, with 13 bases lying between them. The CDR3 is made up of 14 amino acids. The germline V gene has CDR1 SGHTA and CDR2 FQGTGA. The CDR3 region has the DNA TGTGCCAGCAGCCCACTTGGGTCTACCTACGAGCAGTACTTC. This encodes CASSPLGSTYEQYF.

V gene TRBV4-3 combines with J gene TRBJ2-7, with unresolved D. V was cut by 1 base and J by 1 base, with 17 bases left in between. The CDR3 spans 17 residues. Germline CDR1 is LGHNA and CDR2 is YSLEER. CDR3 in amino acids: CASSQVCPTRRSYEQYF. CDR3 nucleotide sequence: TGCGCCAGCAGCCAAGTCTGTCCGACACGGCGGTCCTACGAGCAGTACTTC.

This chain uses TRBV7-2 with TRBJ2-7; TRBD1 agrees at 9 bases. Trimming at V came to 1 base and at J to 4 bases, leaving 2 bases not matched to a gene. The germline CDR1 and CDR2 sequences are SGHTA and FQGNSA. This CDR3 has 14 amino acids. CDR3 sequence: CASSLDRGLYEQYF. In nucleotides, the CDR3 is TGTGCCAGCAGCTTAGACAGGGGGCTGTACGAGCAGTACTTC.

This sequence joins TRBV9 and TRBJ2-5; 9 bases align to TRBD1. The CDR3 has 16 amino acids. Trimming at V came to 2 bases and at J to 7 bases, leaving 12 bases not matched to a gene. CDR1 SGDLS and CDR2 YYNGEE come from the germline V gene. The CDR3 is CASSVGQGIILGTQYF. Here the CDR3 DNA reads TGTGCCAGCAGCGTCGGACAGGGGATTATCCTTGGGACCCAGTACTTC. Full variable domain (rest looked up from reference TRBV9 and TRBJ2-5): DSGVTQTPKHLITATGQRVTLRCSPRSGDLSVYWYQQSLDQGLQFLIQYYNGEERAKGNILERFSAQQFPDLHSELNLSSLELGDSALYFCASSVGQGIILGTQYFGPGTRLLVL.

The chain recombines TRBV7-6 with TRBJ2-6; D is unclear. The CDR3 loop spans 15 amino acids. CDR1 and CDR2 (germline): SGHVS, FNYEAQ. V was shortened by 2 bases and J by 0 bases, with 5 bases between the two germline ends. The DNA for the CDR3 is TGTGCCAGCAGCTTATTAAGCTCTGGGGCCAACGTCCTGACTTTC. Protein sequence: CASSLLSSGANVLTF.

This clone has just one count. The rearrangement uses TRBV7-3 and TRBJ2-3; D possibly corresponds to TRBD1 (5 bases). CDR1 SGHTA and CDR2 FQGTGA come from the germline V gene. V dropped 2 bases and J dropped 5 bases, with 8 bases sitting between them. The CDR3 is 13 residues long. DNA for the CDR3: TGTGCCAGCAGCTTACAGGGCGGAGATACGCAGTATTTT. Translation: CASSLQGGDTQYF.

The genes are TRBV9 and TRBJ2-3; D unclear. The CDR3 sequence is 13 residues long. V lost 5 bases and J lost 5, with 12 bases in between. Per germline, CDR1 SGDLS and CDR2 YYNGEE. In DNA, the CDR3 is TGTGCCAGCAGTCGCTCGTGGCTAGATACGCAGTATTTT. It translates to CASSRSWLDTQYF.

This clone has only one observation. V and J are TRBV5-4 and TRBJ2-3; D is uncertain. The germline CDR1 and CDR2 sequences are SGHNT and YYREEE (reference sequence). The length of the CDR3 is 15 residues. Trimming took off 0 bases at V and 1 base at J, with 9 bases between the two ends. Written as DNA, the CDR3 is TGTGCCAGCAGCTTGGGTGGGCAGGGCACAGATACGCAGTATTTT. Its protein product is CASSLGGQGTDTQYF.